The 25 T cell receptor beta chains presented below share a single source sample, sequenced in a study of OX40 agonist ivuxolimab in advanced cancers. Assay: immunoSEQ multiplex PCR; the TCRdb copy retains only in-frame clones and omits some. The repertoire holds tens of thousands of clones, 92% seen once, with approximately 8% in the top ten. Sequencing used CD4+ or CD8+ T cells sorted from blood, obtained in a trial of the OX40 agonist ivuxolimab. These TCRs come from an adult with an advanced solid tumor such as melanoma, head and neck, liver or kidney cancer.

This clone was observed a few times. The V and J genes are TRBV7-8 and TRBJ2-3; D not certain. V lost 4 bases, J lost 1 base, and 6 bases lay in between. CDR3 length equals 13 residues. Germline loops: CDR1 SGHVS, CDR2 FQNEAQ. Here the CDR3 reads CASSSFGTDTQYF. The CDR3 DNA reads as TGTGCCAGCAGCTCCTTTGGCACAGATACGCAGTATTTT. Full variable domain (outside the CDR3, taken from reference TRBV7-8 and TRBJ2-3): GAGVSQSPRYKVAKRGQDVALRCDPISGHVSLFWYQQALGQGPEFLTYFQNEAQLDKSGLPSDRFFAERPEGSVSTLKIQRTQQEDSAVYLCASSSFGTDTQYFGPGTRLTVL.

CDR3 amino acids: CASSHPGQAYEQYF. The CDR3 bases are TGCGCCAGCAGCCACCCGGGACAGGCCTACGAGCAGTACTTC. The chain combines TRBV4-1 with TRBJ2-7, with TRBD1 identical over 8 bases. The CDR3 covers 14 residues. J was trimmed by 2 bases and V by 3 bases; bases with no gene match: 3. The germline CDR1 and CDR2 sequences are MGHRA and YSYEKL.

The chain carries TRBV10-1 and TRBJ2-1; D not resolved. V shed 0 bases and J shed 4 bases, with 4 bases lying between them. The CDR3 spans 13 residues. From germline, CDR1 is WNHNN and CDR2 SYGVQD (reference sequence). The CDR3 region is CASSESRYNEQFF. The CDR3 DNA follows: TGCGCCAGCAGTGAGTCCAGATACAATGAGCAGTTCTTC.

This rearrangement joins TRBV6-5 to TRBJ1-4; no reliable D call. Per the germline V gene, CDR1 is MNHEY and CDR2 is SVGAGI. The CDR3 totals 15 residues. V shed 3 bases and J shed 3 bases, with 11 bases lying between them. In DNA form, the CDR3 reads TGTGCCAGCAGTTATATGAAGGACCCTAATGAAAAACTGTTTTTT. Its protein product is CASSYMKDPNEKLFF.

The chain carries TRBV7-6 and TRBJ2-7; D could derive from TRBD1 or TRBD2 (5 bases each). Trimming shortened V by 2 bases and J by 6 bases, and 11 bases separated the two germline ends. This CDR3 is 13 amino acids long. The germline V gene has CDR1 SGHVS and CDR2 FNYEAQ. Written as DNA, the CDR3 is TGTGCCAGCAGCTTATCAGGGAGTGGCGAGCAGTACTTC. Amino acid sequence: CASSLSGSGEQYF.

This chain uses TRBV5-1 with TRBJ2-1; TRBD1 is a possible D gene (5 bases). In germline, CDR1 is SGHRS, CDR2 YFSETQ. The CDR3 spans 15 residues. V lost 0 bases and J 3 bases, leaving 10 bases between the germline ends. CDR3 in amino acids: CASSLAQAVYNEQFF. The CDR3 DNA follows: TGCGCCAGCAGCTTGGCACAGGCTGTCTACAATGAGCAGTTCTTC.

The chain is built from TRBV19 and TRBJ1-4, with unresolved D. CDR1 is LNHDA and CDR2 is SQIVND in the germline V gene (reference sequence). This CDR3 spans 13 amino acids. Trimming cost V 3 bases and J 3 bases, with 5 bases left between them. CDR3 in DNA: TGTGCCAGTAGTATCCCCGCTAATGAAAAACTGTTTTTT. Translated, it gives CASSIPANEKLFF.

This clone occurred once. V gene TRBV6-4 combines with J gene TRBJ2-3; D not certain. This CDR3 has 14 residues. Trimming left V 3 bases short and J 4 bases short, with 11 bases between. Germline V gene sequence: CDR1 MRHNA, CDR2 SNTAGT. Written as DNA, the CDR3 is TGTGCCAGCAGTGAATATACAGATTCAGATACGCAGTATTTT. Translating gives CASSEYTDSDTQYF.

This CDR3 is CASSFRISIRAEQYF. As DNA, the CDR3 is TGTGCCAGCAGCTTTCGAATTAGTATTCGGGCGGAGCAGTACTTC. The chain joins TRBV11-2 to TRBJ2-7, with no clear D. This CDR3 has 15 residues. Trimming stripped 3 bases from V and 7 bases from J, with 19 bases between. Germline V gene sequence: CDR1 SGHAT, CDR2 FQNNGV.

The rearrangement links TRBV27 to TRBJ1-5; 8 bases match TRBD1. In germline, CDR1 is MNHEY, CDR2 SMNVEV (reference sequence). The CDR3 has 16 residues. The junction had 7 bases not matched to a gene; V was cut back by 6 bases and J by 0 bases. CDR3 residues: CASSPSTGDSNQPQHF. The CDR3 region has the DNA TGTGCCAGCAGCCCCTCGACAGGGGATAGCAATCAGCCCCAGCATTTT.

This sequence joins TRBV6-1 and TRBJ1-2; 7 nucleotides line up with TRBD1. From germline, CDR1 is MNHNS and CDR2 SASEGT. The CDR3 sequence is 14 residues long. Unmatched junction bases numbered 9, after V lost 8 bases and J lost 3 bases. The DNA of the CDR3 is TGTGCCAGCCTATTTAGGGGGCTAGACTATGGCTACACCTTC. Protein: CASLFRGLDYGYTF.

The chain employs TRBV7-6 and TRBJ1-1, with a possible D match to TRBD1 (5 bases). The CDR3 consists of 13 residues. Trimming stripped 1 base from V and 4 bases from J, with 7 bases between. CDR1 and CDR2 from the germline V gene are SGHVS and FNYEAQ. CDR3 sequence reads: CASSLEQATEAFF. CDR3 DNA sequence: TGTGCCAGCAGCTTAGAACAGGCCACTGAAGCTTTCTTT.

The chain has TRBV4-3 and TRBJ2-7; TRBD1 matches at 8 bases. J was trimmed by 3 bases and V by 1 base; bases with no gene match: 5. The V gene's germline CDR1 is LGHNA and CDR2 YSLEER. The CDR3 has 15 amino acids. Here the CDR3 reads CASSQAGGANYEQYF. The CDR3, as DNA: TGCGCCAGCAGCCAAGCAGGGGGCGCCAACTACGAGCAGTACTTC.

There are a few counts of this clone. The CDR3 region has the DNA TGTGCCAGCAGCGTAGGAGGTCAGCCCTACGAGCAGTACTTC. It encodes CASSVGGQPYEQYF. The chain combines TRBV9 with TRBJ2-7; D gene ambiguous. Germline V gene data show CDR1 as SGDLS and CDR2 as YYNGEE. The ends were cut back, 0 bases at V and 2 bases at J, with 9 bases in the middle. This CDR3 spans 14 amino acids.

V gene TRBV7-9 combines with J gene TRBJ1-1, with D unclear. With 5 bases removed from V and 0 bases from J, the gap between germline ends came to 13 bases. CDR1 and CDR2 (germline): SEHNR, FQNEAQ (reference sequence). The CDR3 totals 15 residues. DNA of the CDR3: TGTGCCAGCAGCCCGCGGGGAAAAATGAACACTGAAGCTTTCTTT. The encoded protein is CASSPRGKMNTEAFF.

This chain connects TRBV6-6 to TRBJ2-1, with 8 bases aligning to TRBD2. Germline CDR1 and CDR2: MNHNY and SVGAGI (reference sequence). The CDR3 loop spans 14 amino acids. The junction had 4 bases not matched to a gene; V was cut back by 6 bases and J by 3 bases. CDR3 loop: CASRPGLDYNEQFF. CDR3 DNA: TGTGCCAGCAGGCCGGGACTAGACTACAATGAGCAGTTCTTC.

This sequence joins TRBV5-1 and TRBJ2-7; D may be TRBD1 or TRBD2 (5 bases each). This CDR3 region has 12 residues. CDR1 and CDR2 (germline): SGHRS, YFSETQ. V was trimmed by 2 bases and J by 5 bases, leaving 8 bases between them. CDR3 in amino acids: CASSLRDHEQYF. The CDR3 DNA sequence: TGCGCCAGCAGCTTAAGGGACCACGAGCAGTACTTC.

This chain links TRBV4-2 with TRBJ1-4, with 9 bases matching TRBD1. J gave up 6 bases and V 1 base, and 9 bases lay outside the gene matches. Germline V gene lookup returns CDR1 LGHNA and CDR2 YNFKEQ. There are 17 residues in the CDR3. The CDR3 DNA reads TGTGCCAGCAGCCAAGCACATGGGACAGGGTTGGATGAAAAACTGTTTTTT. Encoded protein: CASSQAHGTGLDEKLFF.

This sequence joins TRBV4-3 and TRBJ1-1; no firm D call. This CDR3 comprises 13 residues. CDR1 and CDR2 from the germline V gene are LGHNA and YSLEER. V was trimmed by 1 base and J by 4 bases, leaving 7 bases between them. DNA of the CDR3: TGCGCCAGCAGCCAAGTCCCGAGCACTGAAGCTTTCTTT. Translating gives CASSQVPSTEAFF.

V gene TRBV13 combines with J gene TRBJ1-5; TRBD1 aligns across 7 bases. This CDR3 region has 13 residues. Trimming took 3 bases from V and 4 from J; bases not matched to a gene: 0. Germline V gene lookup returns CDR1 PRHDT and CDR2 FYEKMQ (reference sequence). The chain's CDR3 is CASSFRGNQPQHF. The CDR3 nucleotides are TGTGCCAGCAGCTTCAGGGGGAATCAGCCCCAGCATTTT.

As DNA, the CDR3 is TGCGCCAGCACCCAGACGACCGGGGGCGAATGGATTGAAGCTTTCTTT. Translated, it gives CASTQTTGGEWIEAFF. The rearrangement joins TRBV4-1 to TRBJ1-1; perhaps TRBD1 as D (6 bases). V was pared by 7 bases and J by 7 bases, with 25 bases between. The germline gives CDR1 MGHRA, CDR2 YSYEKL. This CDR3 comprises 16 residues.

This chain uses TRBV9 with TRBJ2-7; TRBD1 is a possible D gene (5 bases). Trimming stripped 0 bases from V and 5 bases from J, with 12 bases between. The V gene's germline CDR1 is SGDLS and CDR2 YYNGEE. The length of the CDR3 is 14 residues. Here the CDR3 DNA reads TGTGCCAGCAGCGTAGAGGCCAGGGTCCACGAGCAGTACTTC. Translation: CASSVEARVHEQYF.

This clone was recorded only once. The chain links TRBV4-1 to TRBJ2-1; no reliable D call. Trimming shortened V by 4 bases and J by 8 bases, and 15 bases separated the two germline ends. CDR1 MGHRA and CDR2 YSYEKL come from the germline V gene. The CDR3 sequence is 14 residues long. The CDR3 DNA reads as TGCGCCAGCAGCCTCGCCCTAGGGTCCGATGAGCAGTTCTTC. Translating gives CASSLALGSDEQFF.

The V call is TRBV9, the J call TRBJ2-1; 10 nucleotides agree with TRBD2. There are 16 residues in the CDR3. In germline, CDR1 is SGDLS, CDR2 YYNGEE. The V segment lost 4 bases and the J segment 3 bases; nucleotides outside the gene matches: 7. The CDR3 DNA follows: TGTGCCAGCAGCCCACCAAGCGGGGGGGACTACAATGAGCAGTTCTTC. This sequence encodes CASSPPSGGDYNEQFF.

There are many counts of this clone. This chain joins TRBV7-6 and TRBJ2-7; D not resolved. V lost 5 bases and J lost 3, with 14 bases in between. Looked up from germline, CDR1 is SGHVS and CDR2 is FNYEAQ. This CDR3 is 14 amino acids long. The CDR3 DNA reads TGTGCCAGCAGCCCCGACCCGGCTGGCTACGAGCAGTACTTC. Translation: CASSPDPAGYEQYF. Combining the CDR3 with reference TRBV7-6 and TRBJ2-7 gives the whole variable domain GAGVSQSPRYKVTKRGQDVALRCDPISGHVSLYWYRQALGQGPEFLTYFNYEAQQDKSGLPNDRFSAERPEGSISTLTIQRTEQRDSAMYRCASSPDPAGYEQYFGPGTRLTVT.